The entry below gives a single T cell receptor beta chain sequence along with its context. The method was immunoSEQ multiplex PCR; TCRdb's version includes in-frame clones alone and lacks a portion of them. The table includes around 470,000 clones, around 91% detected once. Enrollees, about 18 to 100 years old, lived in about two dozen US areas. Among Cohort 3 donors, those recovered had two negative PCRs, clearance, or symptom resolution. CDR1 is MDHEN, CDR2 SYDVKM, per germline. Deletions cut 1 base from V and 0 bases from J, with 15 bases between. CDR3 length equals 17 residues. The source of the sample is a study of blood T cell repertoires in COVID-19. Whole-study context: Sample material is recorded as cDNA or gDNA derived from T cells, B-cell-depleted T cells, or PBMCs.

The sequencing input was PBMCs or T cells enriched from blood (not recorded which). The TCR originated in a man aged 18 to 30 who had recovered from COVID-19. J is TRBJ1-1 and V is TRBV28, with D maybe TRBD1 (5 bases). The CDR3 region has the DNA TGTGCCAGCAGTTTATACGGGGGTGCGGGAATGAACACTGAAGCTTTCTTT. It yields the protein CASSLYGGAGMNTEAFF.